A selection of T cell receptor beta chains follows, all from one sample in a study of blood T cell repertoires in COVID-19. Using immunoSEQ multiplex PCR, the repertoire was profiled, and TCRdb retains in-frame clones only, with some absent. The data hold around 250,000 clones, with 85% observed a single time. Material: PBMCs or T cells enriched from blood (not recorded which). These receptors were taken from a woman between 45 and 60 years old who had been exposed to COVID-19. Each CDR3 is given with its conserved first and last residue. A D gene is named only where the DNA matches it firmly. Clone size is given for some rows only: seen once, a few or many times, or a class if the clone is expanded.

V gene	clone size	CDR3 length	J gene	D gene	CDR3 protein	CDR3 DNA
TRBV7-8	NA	15	TRBJ1-5	NA	CASSLTEDTGQPQHF	TGTGCCAGCAGCTTGACAGAGGACACGGGTCAGCCCCAGCATTTT
TRBV11-2	NA	14	TRBJ2-3	TRBD2	CASSFVAGEDTQYF	TGTGCCAGCAGCTTCGTAGCGGGGGAAGATACGCAGTATTTT
TRBV7-8	NA	13	TRBJ2-7	NA	CASSLGRESEQYF	TGTGCCAGCAGCTTAGGGAGGGAAAGCGAGCAGTACTTC
TRBV28	NA	14	TRBJ2-7	TRBD2	CASTLSGGKNEQYF	TGTGCCAGCACCCTTAGCGGGGGGAAGAACGAGCAGTACTTC
TRBV11-2	NA	14	TRBJ2-7	TRBD1	CASSSTGGIYEQYF	TGTGCCAGCAGCTCAACAGGGGGGATCTACGAGCAGTACTTC
TRBV24-1	few	11	TRBJ2-7	NA	CATSDLYEQYF	TGTGCCACCAGTGATCTCTACGAGCAGTACTTC
TRBV29-1	NA	11	TRBJ2-7	NA	CSGGALYEQYF	TGCAGCGGTGGGGCGCTATACGAGCAGTACTTC
TRBV18	NA	18	TRBJ1-1	NA	CASSPSVGVPQLATEAFF	TGTGCCAGCTCACCCTCAGTAGGGGTTCCCCAGTTGGCCACTGAAGCTTTCTTT
TRBV4-1	NA	12	TRBJ1-2	NA	CASSQPTGGYTF	TGCGCCAGCAGCCAGCCAACAGGCGGCTACACCTTC
TRBV18	few	12	TRBJ1-4	NA	CASSPSGQVGFF	TGTGCCAGCTCACCAAGCGGGCAGGTTGGGTTTTTT
TRBV27	NA	14	TRBJ2-5	TRBD1	CASHGTGGVGTQYF	TGTGCCAGCCACGGGACAGGGGGCGTAGGGACCCAGTACTTC
TRBV27	NA	15	TRBJ2-7	TRBD2	CASSRRGGPSYEQYF	TGTGCCAGCAGCCGCCGCGGGGGGCCCTCCTACGAGCAGTACTTC
TRBV6-6	NA	16	TRBJ1-1	NA	CASSSRRGAVNTEAFF	TGTGCCAGCAGTAGCCGTAGGGGCGCCGTCAACACTGAAGCTTTCTTT
TRBV18	NA	13	TRBJ2-7	NA	CASSPRVFYEQYF	TGTGCCAGCTCACCTCGAGTATTCTACGAGCAGTACTTC
TRBV19	NA	15	TRBJ1-2	TRBD1	CASSIGNRGTHGYTF	TGTGCCAGTAGTATTGGAAACAGGGGAACTCATGGCTACACCTTC
TRBV7-6	NA	15	TRBJ2-3	TRBD1	CASSPGGGPTDTQYF	TGTGCCAGCAGCCCAGGGGGCGGCCCCACAGATACGCAGTATTTT
TRBV7-9	NA	16	TRBJ2-1	TRBD2	CASSLPVAGGYNEQFF	TGTGCCAGCAGCTTACCGGTCGCGGGGGGCTACAATGAGCAGTTCTTC
TRBV5-4	NA	14	TRBJ2-1	NA	CASSLPPPYNEQFF	TGTGCCAGCAGCTTGCCTCCCCCTTACAATGAGCAGTTCTTC
TRBV6-5	NA	14	TRBJ1-1	TRBD1	CASSPGQAPLEAFF	TGTGCCAGCAGTCCGGGACAGGCTCCCCTTGAAGCTTTCTTT
TRBV5-6	NA	14	TRBJ1-4	NA	CASSSRRDYEKLFF	TGTGCCAGCAGCTCACGACGGGATTATGAAAAACTGTTTTTT
TRBV3-1/TRBV3-2	NA	17	TRBJ1-2	NA	CASSQRPSGMWNYGYTF	TGTGCCAGCAGCCAACGACCCTCAGGGATGTGGAACTATGGCTACACCTTC
TRBV6-4	NA	17	TRBJ1-6	TRBD1	CASSQDRGRIPNSPLHF	TGTGCCAGCAGTCAAGACAGGGGGCGAATCCCTAATTCACCCCTCCACTTT
TRBV7-9	NA	16	TRBJ1-4	NA	CASSLVLAGITEKLFF	TGTGCCAGCAGCTTAGTTCTCGCAGGGATTACGGAAAAACTGTTTTTT
TRBV21-1	NA	16	TRBJ2-7	NA	CASPPGQGRPSGEQYF	TGTGCCAGTCCCCCGGGACAGGGGCGACCTTCAGGGGAGCAGTACTTC
TRBV6-5	NA	12	TRBJ1-2	TRBD1	CASSSGQGGYTF	TGTGCCAGCAGTTCGGGACAGGGTGGCTACACCTTC
TRBV7-2	NA	18	TRBJ2-2	TRBD2	CASSFYLGGGKADGELFF	TGTGCCAGCAGCTTTTACCTCGGGGGGGGAAAGGCTGACGGGGAGCTGTTTTTT
TRBV10-2	NA	15	TRBJ2-1	TRBD2	CASSPTSGGLNEQFF	TGCGCCAGCAGTCCTACTAGCGGGGGGTTAAATGAGCAGTTCTTC
TRBV4-1	NA	14	TRBJ1-4	NA	CASSQVGQVGKLFF	TGCGCCAGCAGCCAAGTGGGCCAGGTGGGAAAACTGTTTTTT
TRBV10-3	NA	17	TRBJ1-2	TRBD1	CAISAARGAVSNYGYTF	TGTGCCATCAGTGCGGCCAGGGGGGCGGTATCCAACTATGGCTACACCTTC
TRBV20-1	many	14	TRBJ2-2	TRBD2	CSASRDYPPGELFF	TGCAGTGCTAGTCGGGACTACCCTCCCGGGGAGCTGTTTTTT
TRBV5-4	few	14	TRBJ2-3	TRBD2	CASSRWGEGDTQYF	TGTGCCAGCAGCCGCTGGGGGGAGGGAGATACGCAGTATTTT
TRBV5-1	NA	13	TRBJ2-2	NA	CASSRTAAGELFF	TGCGCCAGCAGCCGAACGGCGGCCGGGGAGCTGTTTTTT
TRBV7-9	NA	16	TRBJ2-7	NA	CASSSRRGSSSYEQYF	TGTGCCAGCAGCTCCCGGAGAGGGTCCAGCTCCTACGAGCAGTACTTC
TRBV21-1	NA	21	TRBJ1-3	NA	CASSNWGVREVQTVSGNTIYF	TGTGCCAGCAGCAATTGGGGGGTGCGGGAAGTGCAGACCGTCTCTGGAAACACCATATATTTT
TRBV27	NA	14	TRBJ1-3	NA	CASSSIPRGNTIYF	TGTGCCAGCAGTTCCATCCCGAGAGGAAACACCATATATTTT
TRBV24-1	NA	16	TRBJ2-7	TRBD2	CATSDHTSGDPYEQYF	TGTGCCACCAGTGACCATACTAGCGGGGACCCCTACGAGCAGTACTTC
TRBV6-1	NA	18	TRBJ1-6	NA	CASSDQRQASSYNSPLHF	TGTGCCAGCAGTGATCAGAGACAGGCGAGCTCCTATAATTCACCCCTCCACTTT
TRBV25-1	NA	11	TRBJ1-2	NA	CASSTSKGYTF	TGTGCCAGCAGTACCAGTAAGGGCTACACCTTC
TRBV12-3/TRBV12-4	few	13	TRBJ1-2	TRBD1	CASREDRGRGYTF	TGTGCCAGCAGAGAGGACAGGGGGCGCGGCTACACCTTC
TRBV10-3	NA	19	TRBJ1-6	TRBD1	CAISGGQLSQSSYNSPLHF	TGTGCCATCAGTGGGGGACAGCTTAGCCAAAGCTCCTATAATTCACCCCTCCACTTT
TRBV2	few	12	TRBJ1-2	NA	CASRAGNYGYTF	TGTGCCAGCAGGGCAGGGAACTATGGCTACACCTTC
TRBV19	NA	17	TRBJ1-2	NA	CASSIALVQGSRAGYTF	TGTGCCAGTAGTATCGCCCTCGTACAGGGCTCACGGGCGGGCTACACCTTC
TRBV5-4	NA	18	TRBJ2-3	TRBD2	CASSSTRTSGGDTDTQYF	TGTGCCAGCAGCTCGACCCGGACTAGCGGGGGGGATACAGATACGCAGTATTTT
TRBV4-1	once	14	TRBJ1-2	TRBD1	CASSPQGGNYGYTF	TGCGCCAGCAGCCCCCAGGGGGGAAACTATGGCTACACCTTC
TRBV9	NA	15	TRBJ2-3	TRBD1	CASSVIGQGADTQYF	TGTGCCAGCAGCGTAATTGGACAGGGAGCAGATACGCAGTATTTT
TRBV27	NA	16	TRBJ2-7	NA	CASSTTTWTASYEQYF	TGTGCCAGCAGTACTACTACTTGGACAGCTTCCTACGAGCAGTACTTC
TRBV5-5	NA	15	TRBJ2-7	TRBD1	CASSPGTGNFYEQYF	TGTGCCAGCAGCCCCGGGACAGGGAACTTCTACGAGCAGTACTTC
TRBV6-5	NA	15	TRBJ1-2	NA	CASSYGVREVDGYTF	TGTGCCAGCAGTTACGGGGTGAGGGAAGTTGATGGCTACACCTTC
TRBV6-2/TRBV6-3	NA	14	TRBJ2-3	TRBD2	CASSSLAGTDTQYF	TGTGCCAGCAGTTCCCTAGCGGGGACAGATACGCAGTATTTT
TRBV7-9	NA	15	TRBJ2-1	TRBD2	CASRTGGPHKNEQFF	TGTGCCAGCAGGACGGGGGGACCTCACAAGAATGAGCAGTTCTTC
TRBV4-1	NA	17	TRBJ2-6	TRBD2	CASSLGLAGTGANVLTF	TGCGCCAGCAGCCTCGGACTAGCGGGTACTGGGGCCAACGTCCTGACTTTC
TRBV3-1/TRBV3-2	NA	15	TRBJ2-1	NA	CASSPGQRAYNEQFF	TGTGCCAGCAGTCCCGGTCAGAGGGCTTACAATGAGCAGTTCTTC
TRBV5-1	NA	15	TRBJ2-5	TRBD2	CASRLAGGLQETQYF	TGCGCCAGCAGACTAGCGGGGGGACTACAAGAGACCCAGTACTTC
TRBV3-1/TRBV3-2	NA	19	TRBJ2-3	TRBD1	CASSRVQGPAGLVGDTQYF	TGTGCCAGCAGCCGAGTACAGGGGCCGGCAGGGCTGGTTGGAGATACGCAGTATTTT
TRBV6-5	NA	16	TRBJ1-1	NA	CASSYGSGPLNTEAFF	TGTGCCAGCAGTTACGGAAGCGGACCTTTGAACACTGAAGCTTTCTTT
TRBV9	NA	13	TRBJ2-3	TRBD2	CASSQRGRDTQYF	TGTGCCAGCAGCCAGCGGGGAAGAGATACGCAGTATTTT
TRBV5-8	NA	16	TRBJ2-7	TRBD1	CASSLVRRGSSYEQYF	TGTGCCAGCAGCTTGGTTCGCAGGGGGAGCTCCTACGAGCAGTACTTC